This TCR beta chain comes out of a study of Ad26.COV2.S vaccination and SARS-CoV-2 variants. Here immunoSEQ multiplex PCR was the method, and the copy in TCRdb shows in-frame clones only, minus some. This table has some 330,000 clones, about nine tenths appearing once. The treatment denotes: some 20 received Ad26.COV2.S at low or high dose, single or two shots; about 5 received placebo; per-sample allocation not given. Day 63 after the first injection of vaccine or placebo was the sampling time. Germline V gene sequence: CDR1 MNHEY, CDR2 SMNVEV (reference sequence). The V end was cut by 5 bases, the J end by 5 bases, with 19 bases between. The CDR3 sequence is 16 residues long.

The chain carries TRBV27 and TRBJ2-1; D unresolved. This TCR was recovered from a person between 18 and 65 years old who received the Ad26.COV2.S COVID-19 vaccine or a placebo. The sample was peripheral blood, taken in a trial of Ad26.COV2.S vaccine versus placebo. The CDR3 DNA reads TGTGCCAGCAGTCTCCTGTTCGAAAGAAAAGACAATGAGCAGTTCTTC. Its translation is CASSLLFERKDNEQFF.